This passage covers 19 T cell receptor beta chains from one sample sequenced in a study of blood T cell repertoires in COVID-19. The table came from immunoSEQ multiplex PCR; TCRdb's copy has only in-frame clones and leaves some out. The table lists tens of thousands of clones, roughly 90% of them singletons. Material for sequencing was peripheral blood. The receptors here all came from a man between 35 and 55 years old with COVID-19, enrolled during active disease.

J is TRBJ1-1 and V is TRBV5-1, with 7 bases aligning to TRBD1. The CDR3 has 15 residues. CDR1 is SGHRS, CDR2 YFSETQ, per germline. V was clipped by 3 bases and J by 5 bases; unmatched bases: 10. The CDR3 coding sequence is TGCGCCAGCAGCTCCCAAGGGGGCGCCGATACTGAAGCTTTCTTT. Residues: CASSSQGGADTEAFF.

The chain uses TRBV2 and TRBJ2-6, with D possibly TRBD1 on 5 matching bases. The CDR3 sequence is 15 residues long. Germline V gene sequence: CDR1 SNHLY, CDR2 FYNNEI. V was cut by 6 bases and J by 1 base, with 10 bases left in between. Written as DNA, the CDR3 is TGTGCCAGCAGGACGGACATGTCTGGGGCCAACGTCCTGACTTTC. Amino acid sequence: CASRTDMSGANVLTF.

The chain joins TRBV9 to TRBJ1-4; D is perhaps TRBD1 (6 bases). With 0 bases removed from V and 0 bases from J, the gap between germline ends came to 6 bases. The CDR3 consists of 15 residues. CDR1 SGDLS and CDR2 YYNGEE come from the germline V gene. The DNA for the CDR3 is TGTGCCAGCAGCGTAGCAGGGGCAACTAATGAAAAACTGTTTTTT. It yields the protein CASSVAGATNEKLFF.

The V gene is TRBV2, the J gene TRBJ2-7; 8 positions agree with TRBD1. CDR3 length: 14 residues. V shed 6 bases, J shed 4 bases, and the junction held 8 bases outside the gene matches. Per the germline V gene, CDR1 is SNHLY and CDR2 is FYNNEI. CDR3 protein: CASSAGQGRYEQYF. The CDR3 bases are TGTGCCAGCAGCGCCGGACAGGGAAGGTACGAGCAGTACTTC.

The rearrangement uses TRBV27 and TRBJ1-3, with D uncertain. The CDR3 consists of 21 residues. Germline V lookup: CDR1 MNHEY, CDR2 SMNVEV (reference sequence). With 7 bases removed from V and 2 bases from J, the gap between germline ends came to 33 bases. The CDR3 DNA is TGTGCCAGCAACGAACCGCGGGCCACTCCGTCCTACGTACGGGCTGGAAACACCATATATTTT. It specifies CASNEPRATPSYVRAGNTIYF.

The chain has TRBV15 and TRBJ2-1; 7 positions agree with TRBD1. The CDR3 spans 16 residues. Unmatched junction bases numbered 12, after V lost 3 bases and J lost 7 bases. Per the germline V gene, CDR1 is LNHNV and CDR2 is YYDKDF (reference sequence). CDR3 sequence reads: CATSREQGSGLNEQFF. CDR3 nucleotide sequence: TGTGCCACCAGCAGGGAACAGGGGTCCGGCTTGAATGAGCAGTTCTTC.

The V and J genes are TRBV12-5 and TRBJ2-7; 9 bases match TRBD2. Germline assignment: CDR1 LGHNT and CDR2 FRNRAP. CDR3 size: 15 residues. The V segment lost 1 base and the J segment 3 bases; nucleotides outside the gene matches: 4. The CDR3 coding sequence is TGTGCTAGTGGTTTGGGACTAGCGGATAACTACGAGCAGTACTTC. Translated: CASGLGLADNYEQYF.

The J gene is TRBJ1-3, the V gene TRBV7-8; D may be TRBD1 (5 bases). The V end was cut by 1 base, the J end by 0 bases, with 10 bases between. The germline gives CDR1 SGHVS, CDR2 FQNEAQ. This CDR3 has 16 residues. The CDR3 region is CASSLVSGHSGNTIYF. In DNA form, the CDR3 reads TGTGCCAGCAGCTTAGTGTCCGGACACTCTGGAAACACCATATATTTT.

This rearrangement joins TRBV19 to TRBJ1-2, with D possibly matching TRBD1 (6 bases). V lost 4 bases to trimming and J lost 1 base, with 10 bases between them. Germline loops: CDR1 LNHDA, CDR2 SQIVND (reference sequence). The CDR3 extends over 14 amino acids. DNA for the CDR3: TGTGCCAGTAGTAATTGGACAGATAACTATGGCTACACCTTC. It specifies CASSNWTDNYGYTF.

This clone was observed once. This chain uses TRBV12-3 or TRBV12-4 with TRBJ2-7; D perhaps matches TRBD2 (6 bases). V was pared by 8 bases and J by 9 bases, with 17 bases between. The CDR3 spans 12 residues. CDR3 DNA: TGTGCCAGCGGGGGGTGGAGCTCGGGGCAGTACTTC. Translating gives CASGGWSSGQYF.

The chain joins TRBV10-3 to TRBJ2-2, with 7 bases lining up with TRBD2. CDR3 length: 15 amino acids. With V trimmed by 6 bases and J by 7 bases, 11 bases remained unmatched. Looked up from germline, CDR1 is ENHRY and CDR2 is SYGVKD. The CDR3 spells CAISQLATNVGELFF. CDR3 coding DNA: TGTGCCATCAGCCAACTAGCGACGAACGTCGGGGAGCTGTTTTTT.

The chain employs TRBV7-9 and TRBJ2-1; 9 nucleotides align to TRBD2. CDR3 length: 14 amino acids. Germline assignment: CDR1 SEHNR and CDR2 FQNEAQ (reference sequence). The trim removed 3 bases at V and 10 bases at J, leaving 7 bases unmatched. The CDR3 nucleotides are TGTGCCAGCAGCTTGGGGCTAGCGGGAAACGAGCAGTTCTTC. Translated, it gives CASSLGLAGNEQFF.

This sequence joins TRBV5-1 and TRBJ2-5; no definite D call. Trimming stripped 6 bases from V and 0 bases from J, with 3 bases between. The germline V gene has CDR1 SGHRS and CDR2 YFSETQ. There are 11 residues in the CDR3. This CDR3 is CASNYQETQYF. The DNA of the CDR3 is TGCGCCAGCAACTACCAAGAGACCCAGTACTTC.

The genes are TRBV30 and TRBJ1-6, with 8 bases lining up with TRBD1. The CDR3 has 13 amino acids. Germline V CDR1 and CDR2: GTSNPN, SVGIG (reference sequence). V dropped 5 bases and J dropped 9; count of bases not matched to a gene: 6. The CDR3 sequence is CAWDTGGTSPLHF. The CDR3, as DNA: TGTGCCTGGGATACAGGGGGGACTTCACCCCTCCACTTT.

V usage is TRBV28 and J usage is TRBJ1-2; 8 nucleotides line up with TRBD1. The CDR3 loop spans 15 amino acids. J was trimmed by 6 bases and V by 9 bases; bases with no gene match: 15. Germline V gives CDR1 MDHEN, CDR2 SYDVKM. In DNA form, the CDR3 reads TGTGCCAGTTCGACCGGGCAGGGGGCGGTGAATGGCTACACCTTC. Protein: CASSTGQGAVNGYTF.

The V and J genes are TRBV7-6 and TRBJ1-5, with 8 bases matching TRBD1. The ends lost 1 base at V and 3 bases at J; junction bases unmatched: 2. From germline, CDR1 is SGHVS and CDR2 FNYEAQ. CDR3 length: 15 amino acids. CDR3 in DNA: TGTGCCAGCAGCTTAGGGACAGGGCCCAATCAGCCCCAGCATTTT. This codes for CASSLGTGPNQPQHF. The full variable domain, with the rest looked up from reference TRBV7-6 and TRBJ1-5, is GAGVSQSPRYKVTKRGQDVALRCDPISGHVSLYWYRQALGQGPEFLTYFNYEAQQDKSGLPNDRFSAERPEGSISTLTIQRTEQRDSAMYRCASSLGTGPNQPQHFGDGTRLSIL.

The chain has TRBV5-4 and TRBJ1-1; the match to TRBD1 covers 9 bases. The CDR3 spans 16 residues. Looked up from germline, CDR1 is SGHNT and CDR2 is YYREEE (reference sequence). V trimming: 3 bases; J trimming: 0 bases; junction bases outside the gene matches: 6. The CDR3 is CASSYGTGQMNTEAFF. The CDR3 nucleotides read TGTGCCAGCAGCTACGGGACAGGGCAGATGAACACTGAAGCTTTCTTT.

V and J are TRBV4-2 and TRBJ2-7; TRBD2 matches at 7 bases. CDR1 is LGHNA and CDR2 is YNFKEQ in the germline V gene. The CDR3 is made up of 16 amino acids. V shed 6 bases and J 5 bases; nucleotides not matched to a gene: 16. The CDR3 spells CASSRRRGGGPDEQYF. For the CDR3, the DNA is TGTGCCAGCAGTCGTCGGCGTGGCGGGGGACCGGACGAGCAGTACTTC.

The rearrangement links TRBV4-2 to TRBJ2-1; TRBD2 agrees at 9 bases. V was pared by 0 bases and J by 9 bases, with 6 bases of the junction left unmatched. Germline loops: CDR1 LGHNA, CDR2 YNFKEQ. The CDR3 covers 15 residues. The CDR3 reads CASSQEETSGVEQFF. DNA of the CDR3: TGTGCCAGCAGCCAAGAGGAGACTAGCGGTGTTGAGCAGTTCTTC.